This T cell receptor (beta chain) was recorded in a study of identical twins. The CDR3 sequence is 15 residues long. V dropped 1 base and J dropped 1 base, with 10 bases sitting between them. The sample holds many counts of this clonotype. TCRdb passed the 5' RACE reads through MiXCR, listing each CDR3 protein once. This sample has 250,000 to 350,000 distinct CDR3 sequences, with roughly 8.6% found just once. The same specimen was also included in a second study, on yellow fever vaccine responses in identical twins.

The rearrangement joins TRBV12-3 or TRBV12-4 to TRBJ1-1; D may be TRBD1 (5 bases). This receptor was taken from a woman between 18 and 29 years old in good health. Sample: memory (CD45RO+) T cells sorted from blood. Here the CDR3 reads CASSLEATGNTEAFF. For the CDR3, the DNA is TGTGCCAGCAGTTTAGAGGCCACAGGGAACACTGAAGCTTTCTTT.